The sequence of this TCR beta chain was determined in a study of shared clonotypes between healthy human individuals. It was CD45RO-negative cells, positively selected for CCR7, that made up naive CD8 cells, with terminally differentiated effector memory CD45RA+ cells excluded. TCRdb's table, derived via immunoSEQ multiplex PCR, lists solely in-frame clones and lacks some. The data hold about 2.2 million clones, with about 92% observed a single time. The CDR3 consists of 12 residues. Germline CDR1 and CDR2: LNHDA and SQIVND (reference sequence). V was pared by 6 bases and J by 9 bases, with 12 bases between.

The source is a man between 18 and 29 years old in good health. Some clones in this sample may be carry-over from other donors' samples. The J gene is TRBJ2-1, the V gene TRBV19; unclear D gene. The specimen was naive CD8+ T cells from PBMCs. The CDR3 region has the DNA TGTGCCAGTAGCCGAATAGACTCTGAGCAGTTCTTC. This encodes CASSRIDSEQFF.